The 30 T cell receptor beta chains given below trace back to one sample, sequenced in a study of memory CD4+ T cells and cytomegalovirus serostatus. The sort gate was single viable CD3+CD4+CD8-CD45RO+ cells for memory CD4+ T cells. TCRdb keeps only in-frame clones here, not all; method: immunoSEQ multiplex PCR. Of some 30,000 clones listed, around four fifths are singletons. Source material: memory CD4+ T cells from blood. These receptors originate from an adult in good health and CMV-seronegative. Some clones in this sample may be carry-over from other donors' samples.

The V gene is TRBV11-2, the J gene TRBJ2-5; 7 positions match TRBD2. The CDR3 extends over 17 amino acids. Germline lookup yields CDR1 SGHAT and CDR2 FQNNGV. J lost 5 bases, V lost 1 base, and 13 bases had no gene match. CDR3 in DNA: TGTGCCAGCAGCTTAGTTCCTCGCTTGACTAGCATGGAGACCCAGTACTTC. It yields the protein CASSLVPRLTSMETQYF.

This chain links TRBV19 with TRBJ1-1; a possible D gene is TRBD1 (5 bases). The V gene's germline CDR1 is LNHDA and CDR2 SQIVND (reference sequence). The CDR3 contains 15 residues. The V and J ends lost 4 bases and 0 bases respectively, with 12 bases between them. The CDR3 DNA sequence: TGTGCCAGTAGTACTCCCTCGGGGCTGAACACTGAAGCTTTCTTT. The encoded protein is CASSTPSGLNTEAFF.

The rearrangement uses TRBV19 and TRBJ2-2, with 11 bases identical to TRBD2. J lost 4 bases, V lost 7 bases, and 2 bases had no gene match. CDR3 length: 14 residues. Germline CDR1 and CDR2: LNHDA and SQIVND (reference sequence). For the CDR3, the DNA is TGTGCCAGTATTAGCGGGGGGGGCACCGGGGAGCTGTTTTTT. Translated: CASISGGGTGELFF. Using reference TRBV19 and TRBJ2-2 for the parts outside the CDR3, the full variable domain is DGGITQSPKYLFRKEGQNVTLSCEQNLNHDAMYWYRQDPGQGLRLIYYSQIVNDFQKGDIAEGYSVSREKKESFPLTVTSAQKNPTAFYLCASISGGGTGELFFGEGSRLTVL.

The chain couples TRBV4-2 to TRBJ1-1, with 9 bases that match TRBD1. V shed 2 bases and J 1 base; nucleotides not matched to a gene: 8. The CDR3 is 17 amino acids. Germline V gene lookup returns CDR1 LGHNA and CDR2 YNFKEQ. This CDR3 reads CASSQNVGQGANTEAFF. CDR3 bases: TGTGCCAGCAGCCAAAATGTGGGACAGGGAGCGAACACTGAAGCTTTCTTT.

This clone turned up a few times. CDR3 protein: CSVTGPAESGYTF. The CDR3 DNA reads as TGCAGCGTGACCGGGCCGGCAGAGAGTGGCTACACCTTC. The chain couples TRBV29-1 to TRBJ1-2; no clear D. Per the germline V gene, CDR1 is SQVTM and CDR2 is ANQGSEA. V was pared by 6 bases and J by 7 bases, with 18 bases between. This CDR3 contains 13 residues.

This clone occurred once. The V gene is TRBV28, the J gene TRBJ1-4; no definite D call. The CDR3 consists of 15 residues. Trimming took 6 bases from V and 5 from J, leaving 16 bases between them. From germline, CDR1 is MDHEN and CDR2 SYDVKM. The CDR3 region is CASSPLTAYNEKLFF. The CDR3 DNA follows: TGTGCCAGCAGCCCTCTGACGGCATACAATGAAAAACTGTTTTTT.

The chain carries TRBV14 and TRBJ1-5; a possible D gene is TRBD1 (5 bases). Trimming pared 2 bases from V and 7 bases from J, leaving 12 bases between. Germline CDR1 reads SGHDN; CDR2 reads FVKESK. The CDR3 has 14 amino acids. The CDR3 DNA is TGTGCCAGCAGCCAACATGGGGCGGGACAGCCCCAGCATTTT. Amino acids: CASSQHGAGQPQHF.

The chain is built from TRBV11-3 and TRBJ2-1; the D gene is possibly TRBD1 (5 bases). CDR3 length: 17 residues. Looked up from germline, CDR1 is SGHNT and CDR2 is YENEEA. V lost 1 base and J lost 0, with 13 bases in between. CDR3 sequence reads: CASSLVGRLASYNEQFF. CDR3 nucleotides: TGTGCCAGCAGCTTAGTGGGGCGACTTGCCTCCTACAATGAGCAGTTCTTC.

This clone appeared a few times. V is TRBV19 and J is TRBJ1-1; no clear D gene. Germline CDR1 and CDR2: LNHDA and SQIVND (reference sequence). The CDR3 consists of 14 residues. V lost 6 bases and J lost 1, with 12 bases in between. The CDR3 DNA reads TGTGCCAGTAGGACGACGGCCAAGAACACTGAAGCTTTCTTT. This gives the protein CASRTTAKNTEAFF.

The chain employs TRBV5-1 and TRBJ2-3; D is uncertain. This CDR3 has 13 residues. The germline V gene has CDR1 SGHRS and CDR2 YFSETQ. Trimming stripped 4 bases from V and 5 bases from J, with 11 bases between. DNA for the CDR3: TGCGCCAGCAGCCCGGGTAACGGAGATACGCAGTATTTT. Amino acids: CASSPGNGDTQYF.

The J gene is TRBJ1-1, the V gene TRBV30; D is perhaps TRBD1 (5 bases). The germline gives CDR1 GTSNPN, CDR2 SVGIG (reference sequence). V was cut by 4 bases and J by 0 bases, with 6 bases left in between. This CDR3 is built from 12 residues. CDR3 residues: CAWTGMNTEAFF. CDR3 nucleotides: TGTGCCTGGACAGGGATGAACACTGAAGCTTTCTTT.

J is TRBJ1-5 and V is TRBV7-2, with D possibly matching TRBD1 (5 bases). V lost 0 bases to trimming and J lost 6 bases, with 9 bases between them. The CDR3 sequence is 14 residues long. CDR1 is SGHTA and CDR2 is FQGNSA in the germline V gene. The DNA of the CDR3 is TGTGCCAGCAGCTTAGCGAGCGGGGGTCAGCCCCAGCATTTT. Translating it yields CASSLASGGQPQHF.

V is TRBV5-1 and J is TRBJ2-7; D uncertain. Germline V lookup: CDR1 SGHRS, CDR2 YFSETQ. CDR3 length: 14 residues. Deletions cut 2 bases from V and 1 base from J, with 10 bases between. CDR3 residues: CASSFQESSYEQYF. Written as DNA, the CDR3 is TGCGCCAGCAGCTTCCAGGAGTCGTCCTACGAGCAGTACTTC.

Turning to this clone: Other nucleotide sequences in the sample specify the same CDR3. The CDR3 region is CASSGGQDNQPQHF. CDR3 DNA sequence: TGTGCCAGCAGCGGGGGGCAGGATAATCAGCCCCAGCATTTT. The chain links TRBV7-9 to TRBJ1-5, with a weak D call TRBD1 (6 bases). V was pared by 5 bases and J by 4 bases, with 12 bases between. CDR3 length: 14 residues. Germline V gene lookup returns CDR1 SEHNR and CDR2 FQNEAQ (reference sequence).

The rearrangement joins TRBV7-2 to TRBJ1-1; 7 positions match TRBD1. J lost 1 base, V lost 5 bases, and 7 bases had no gene match. The CDR3 loop spans 15 amino acids. The germline V gene encodes CDR1 SGHTA and CDR2 FQGNSA. The CDR3 nucleotides are TGTGCCAGCAGCAAAGAGGGACAGCCGAACACTGAAGCTTTCTTT. This encodes CASSKEGQPNTEAFF. The variable domain in full, with the rest retrieved from reference TRBV7-2 and TRBJ1-1, is GAGVSQSPSNKVTEKGKDVELRCDPISGHTALYWYRQSLGQGLEFLIYFQGNSAPDKSGLPSDRFSAERTGGSVSTLTIQRTQQEDSAVYLCASSKEGQPNTEAFFGQGTRLTVV.

This clone appeared once. The chain couples TRBV6-6 to TRBJ2-3, with a weak D call TRBD1 (6 bases). This CDR3 is 14 amino acids long. The V gene lost 7 bases and the J gene lost 0 bases, with 11 bases spanning the gap. Germline V gene data show CDR1 as MNHNY and CDR2 as SVGAGI (reference sequence). The CDR3 nucleotides are TGTGCCAGCAAACAGGGACGGAGCACAGATACGCAGTATTTT. Amino acid sequence: CASKQGRSTDTQYF.

The chain recombines TRBV7-2 with TRBJ2-2; 10 bases line up with TRBD1. The CDR3 sequence is 15 residues long. The J segment lost 6 bases and the V segment lost 4 bases, leaving 5 bases of the junction unmatched. Germline CDR1 SGHTA, CDR2 FQGNSA. CDR3 nucleotides: TGTGCCAGCAGCTCTCGGACAGGGGGTTCCGGGGAGCTGTTTTTT. It translates to CASSSRTGGSGELFF.

The rearrangement links TRBV7-9 to TRBJ1-1; TRBD1 matches at 9 bases. Germline loops: CDR1 SEHNR, CDR2 FQNEAQ (reference sequence). CDR3 size: 14 residues. Losses at the gene ends were 6 bases for V and 5 bases for J; bases not matched to a gene: 7. CDR3 bases: TGTGCCAGCAGTCGTAGACAGGGGGGTACTGAAGCTTTCTTT. Translation gives CASSRRQGGTEAFF.

V and J are TRBV19 and TRBJ1-2; D gene ambiguous. CDR3 length: 13 residues. Trimming shortened V by 2 bases and J by 5 bases, and 9 bases separated the two germline ends. CDR1 is LNHDA and CDR2 is SQIVND in the germline V gene (reference sequence). The DNA for the CDR3 is TGTGCCAGTAGTATATCCGGGGTATATGGCTACACCTTC. Protein: CASSISGVYGYTF.

The J gene is TRBJ2-5, the V gene TRBV7-9; 14 bases are shared with TRBD2. With V trimmed by 5 bases and J by 5 bases, 10 bases remained unmatched. Germline V gene data show CDR1 as SEHNR and CDR2 as FQNEAQ (reference sequence). This CDR3 comprises 17 residues. CDR3 protein: CASSRTSGGPKAETQYF. CDR3 DNA: TGTGCCAGCAGCCGGACTAGCGGGGGGCCCAAGGCCGAGACCCAGTACTTC.

This clone has only one observation. This sequence joins TRBV7-2 and TRBJ1-1; TRBD1 is a possible D gene (6 bases). Trimming left V 5 bases short and J 10 bases short, with 17 bases between. The CDR3 consists of 13 residues. Germline lookup yields CDR1 SGHTA and CDR2 FQGNSA. The CDR3 sequence is CASSPDRGAGAFF. CDR3 DNA: TGTGCCAGCAGCCCCGATAGGGGGGCGGGAGCTTTCTTT.

A few counts support this clone. CDR3: CASLRGAIGYTF. In nucleotides, the CDR3 is TGTGCCAGTTTGAGGGGGGCTATTGGCTACACCTTC. The V gene is TRBV5-6, the J gene TRBJ1-2; the D gene is possibly TRBD1 (6 bases). Trimming cost V 8 bases and J 7 bases, with 15 bases left between them. Germline V gene sequence: CDR1 SGHDT, CDR2 YYEEEE. This CDR3 spans 12 amino acids.

Of note for this clone: Additional DNA sequences in this sample encode the identical CDR3. The chain employs TRBV5-4 and TRBJ1-4, with D possibly being TRBD1 (6 bases). The CDR3 has 15 amino acids. Germline V gene data show CDR1 as SGHNT and CDR2 as YYREEE (reference sequence). Trimming cost V 0 bases and J 5 bases, with 11 bases left between them. This chain's CDR3 is CASSLGGQGNEKLFF. The DNA for the CDR3 is TGTGCCAGCAGCTTGGGGGGGCAGGGCAATGAAAAACTGTTTTTT.

This chain joins TRBV15 and TRBJ2-4; 11 nucleotides line up with TRBD2. Germline CDR1 and CDR2: LNHNV and YYDKDF (reference sequence). With 0 bases clipped from V and 4 bases from J, the junction kept 8 bases outside the gene matches. The CDR3 length is 18 residues. The CDR3 DNA is TGTGCCACCAGCAGAGATTCGTCCCTAGCGGGGGGTAAAAACATTCAGTACTTC. Protein: CATSRDSSLAGGKNIQYF.

The genes are TRBV27 and TRBJ1-1; 8 nucleotides agree with TRBD1. J lost 11 bases, V lost 3 bases, and 5 bases had no gene match. The CDR3 has 12 amino acids. Germline V gives CDR1 MNHEY, CDR2 SMNVEV (reference sequence). The CDR3 region has the DNA TGTGCCAGCAGTTTTGGACAGGGTCAGGCTTTCTTT. Translating it yields CASSFGQGQAFF.

V and J are TRBV27 and TRBJ2-7; D unresolved. The CDR3 runs 14 residues. V was trimmed by 0 bases and J by 0 bases, leaving 6 bases between them. The germline V gene encodes CDR1 MNHEY and CDR2 SMNVEV (reference sequence). The CDR3, as DNA: TGTGCCAGCAGTTTATCCTTCAGCTCCTACGAGCAGTACTTC. Translation gives CASSLSFSSYEQYF.

The rearrangement uses TRBV7-9 and TRBJ2-3, with D possibly TRBD2 on 5 matching bases. Germline CDR1 reads SEHNR; CDR2 reads FQNEAQ (reference sequence). The CDR3 consists of 14 residues. V shed 1 base and J shed 6 bases, with 11 bases lying between them. The CDR3 sequence is CASSLGDTRDTQYF. The CDR3 region has the DNA TGTGCCAGCAGCTTAGGGGATACTAGGGATACGCAGTATTTT.

The V and J genes are TRBV19 and TRBJ1-2, with 8 bases that match TRBD1. Germline V gene data show CDR1 as LNHDA and CDR2 as SQIVND (reference sequence). V gave up 3 bases and J gave up 5 bases; unmatched junction bases: 2. The CDR3 contains 13 residues. The CDR3 DNA is TGTGCCAGTAGTATTGACAGGGGATATGGCTACACCTTC. It codes for CASSIDRGYGYTF. Based on the CDR3 plus reference TRBV19 and TRBJ1-2, the full variable domain is DGGITQSPKYLFRKEGQNVTLSCEQNLNHDAMYWYRQDPGQGLRLIYYSQIVNDFQKGDIAEGYSVSREKKESFPLTVTSAQKNPTAFYLCASSIDRGYGYTFGSGTRLTVV.

The chain employs TRBV11-1 and TRBJ2-7; 7 positions agree with TRBD1. The CDR3 totals 12 residues. After removal of 5 bases from V and 4 bases from J, the junction contained 2 bases not matched to a gene. Germline CDR1 SGHAT, CDR2 FQDESV (reference sequence). The chain's CDR3 is CASSLGQYEQYF. The DNA for the CDR3 is TGTGCCAGCAGCCTGGGACAGTACGAGCAGTACTTC.

This sequence joins TRBV5-6 and TRBJ1-2, with 9 bases that match TRBD1. CDR3 length equals 14 residues. Germline V gene sequence: CDR1 SGHDT, CDR2 YYEEEE. Trimming took 4 bases from V and 5 from J; bases not matched to a gene: 6. The CDR3 bases are TGTGCCAGCAGCCCCCCGGACAGGGGTTATGGCTACACCTTC. Its translation: CASSPPDRGYGYTF.